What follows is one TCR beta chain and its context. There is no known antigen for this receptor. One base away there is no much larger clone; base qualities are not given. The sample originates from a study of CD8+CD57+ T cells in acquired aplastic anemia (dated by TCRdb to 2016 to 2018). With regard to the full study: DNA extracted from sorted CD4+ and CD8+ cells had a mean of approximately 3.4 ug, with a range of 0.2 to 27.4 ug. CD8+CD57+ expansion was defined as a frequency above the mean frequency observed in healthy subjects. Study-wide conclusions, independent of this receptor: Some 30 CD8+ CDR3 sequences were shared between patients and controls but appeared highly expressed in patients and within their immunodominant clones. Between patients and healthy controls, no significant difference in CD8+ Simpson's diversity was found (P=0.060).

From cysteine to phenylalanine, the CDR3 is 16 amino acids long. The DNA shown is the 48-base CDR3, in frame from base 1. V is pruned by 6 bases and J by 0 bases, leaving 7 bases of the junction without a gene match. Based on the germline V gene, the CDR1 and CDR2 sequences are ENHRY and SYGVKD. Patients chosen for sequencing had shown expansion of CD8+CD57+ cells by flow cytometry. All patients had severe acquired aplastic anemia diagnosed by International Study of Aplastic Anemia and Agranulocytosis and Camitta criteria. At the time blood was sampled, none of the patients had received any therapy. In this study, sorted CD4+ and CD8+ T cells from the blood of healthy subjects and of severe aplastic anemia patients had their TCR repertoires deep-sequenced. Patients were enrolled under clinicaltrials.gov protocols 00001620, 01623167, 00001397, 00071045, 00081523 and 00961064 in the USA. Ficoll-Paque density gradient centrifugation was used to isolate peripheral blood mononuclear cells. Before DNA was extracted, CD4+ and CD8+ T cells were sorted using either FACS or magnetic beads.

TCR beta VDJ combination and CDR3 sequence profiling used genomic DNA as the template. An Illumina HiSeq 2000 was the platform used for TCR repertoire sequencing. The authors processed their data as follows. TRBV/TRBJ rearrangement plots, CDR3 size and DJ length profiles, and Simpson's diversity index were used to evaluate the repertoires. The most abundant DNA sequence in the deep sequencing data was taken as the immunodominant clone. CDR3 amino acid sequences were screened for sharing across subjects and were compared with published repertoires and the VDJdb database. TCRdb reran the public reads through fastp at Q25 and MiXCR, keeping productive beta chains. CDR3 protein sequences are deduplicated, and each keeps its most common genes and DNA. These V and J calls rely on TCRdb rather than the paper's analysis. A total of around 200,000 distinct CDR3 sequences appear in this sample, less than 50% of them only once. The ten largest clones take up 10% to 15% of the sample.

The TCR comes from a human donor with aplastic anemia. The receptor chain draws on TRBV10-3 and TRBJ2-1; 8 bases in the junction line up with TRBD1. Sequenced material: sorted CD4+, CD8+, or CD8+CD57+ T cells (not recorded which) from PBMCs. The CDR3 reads CAIRDRDSSSYNEQFF. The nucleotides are TGTGCCATCAGGGACAGGGACTCGAGCTCCTACAATGAGCAGTTCTTC.